This T cell receptor beta chain was found in a study of response to subunit inactivated influenza vaccine. Study findings and constraints: The authors proposed limited new T cell recruitment per seasonal influenza vaccination.

The V gene lost 2 bases and the J gene lost 5 bases, with 6 bases spanning the gap. This CDR3 has 11 amino acids. Per germline, CDR1 SQVTM and CDR2 ANQGSEA. About this clonotype itself: Its antigen is as yet unknown.

MiXCR was run by TCRdb on the RT-PCR reads, yielding one entry per CDR3 protein. The table has around 530,000 distinct CDR3 sequences, 10% to 15% seen once. This receptor was identified in a man aged 45-65 years who received an inactivated influenza vaccine. Material: PBMCs from blood, obtained on the day of vaccination. The V and J genes are TRBV29-1 and TRBJ1-1; D is undetermined. CDR3: CSVESPTEAFF. In DNA, the CDR3 is TGCAGCGTTGAATCCCCGACTGAAGCTTTCTTT. The full variable domain, in which reference TRBV29-1 and TRBJ1-1 provide the parts outside the CDR3, is SAVISQKPSRDICQRGTSLTIQCQVDSQVTMMFWYRQQPGQSLTLIATANQGSEATYESGFVIDKFPISRPNLTFSTLTVSNMSPEDSSIYLCSVESPTEAFFGQGTRLTVV.